This paragraph covers one T cell receptor beta chain sequence. PCR employed 60 Vbeta and 13 Jbeta primers. Sequencing was performed with immunoSEQ multiplex PCR; in TCRdb, only in-frame clones are kept and a portion is missing. The sample has about 38,000 clones, 86% seen once. The data stem from a study of cytomegalovirus exposure and HLA in healthy donors. Trimming pared 3 bases from V and 0 bases from J, leaving 12 bases between. The CDR3 runs 15 residues. Germline CDR1 reads KGHSH; CDR2 reads LQKENI. The receptor was isolated from a woman between 40 and 50 years old in good health and CMV-seropositive. The rearrangement uses TRBV18 and TRBJ2-7; maybe TRBD1 (5 bases). The source material was PBMCs. The DNA of the CDR3 is TGTGCCAGCTCACCGAGGTCGACAGTCTCCTACGAGCAGTACTTC. Protein sequence: CASSPRSTVSYEQYF.